These 5 T cell receptor beta chains were sequenced from one sample in a study of lung T cells in sarcoidosis with Löfgren's syndrome. TCRdb reanalysed the reads using MiXCR and keeps one entry per CDR3 protein. The sample has 55,000 to 80,000 distinct CDR3 sequences, over 20% seen once; the top ten hold about 2.5%. The sample consisted of CD4+ T cells from PBMCs. The receptor set was obtained from a human donor with sarcoidosis (Löfgren's syndrome or another form), or a control subject (not recorded which).

Many counts were recorded for this clonotype. CDR3 coding DNA: TGTGCCAGCAGCCCGCGAGGCCTTTATCAGGCCAATGAGCAGTTCTTC. Its translation is CASSPRGLYQANEQFF. The chain employs TRBV7-9 and TRBJ2-1; no clear D. V lost 5 bases and J 6 bases, leaving 20 bases between the germline ends. The CDR3 covers 16 residues. From germline, CDR1 is SEHNR and CDR2 FQNEAQ (reference sequence).

CDR3 region: CASSPRGGANTGELFF. The CDR3 DNA reads TGTGCCAGCAGCCCTCGCGGGGGGGCCAACACCGGGGAGCTGTTTTTT. V and J are TRBV3-1 and TRBJ2-2; 9 nucleotides match TRBD2. The CDR3 is made up of 16 amino acids. The V and J ends lost 4 bases and 2 bases, in that order; junction bases with no gene match: 5. Germline V gene lookup returns CDR1 LGHDT and CDR2 YNNKEL (reference sequence).

The chain carries TRBV28 and TRBJ2-7; D is possibly TRBD2 (6 bases). Germline V gives CDR1 MDHEN, CDR2 SYDVKM. The germline V and J ends were trimmed by 5 bases and 4 bases, with 6 bases remaining between them. This CDR3 spans 11 amino acids. As DNA, the CDR3 is TGTGCCAGCAGTGGGACTTACGAGCAGTACTTC. Translating it yields CASSGTYEQYF.

This clonotype was found a few times. A read error is likely, as this CDR3 ends without the conserved phenylalanine or tryptophan. V and J are TRBV27 and TRBJ2-5; the D call may be TRBD1 or TRBD2 (6 bases each). V dropped 4 bases and J dropped 5 bases, with 14 bases sitting between them. Germline CDR1 and CDR2: MNHEY and SMNVEV (reference sequence). The CDR3 extends over 14 amino acids. The CDR3: CASSSNRGLETQYL. CDR3 DNA: TGTGCCAGCAGTTCTAACCGGGGGCTGGAGACCCAGTACCTC.

This clonotype was observed many times. CDR3 in DNA: TGCAGTGCCCCCTCGGCGAGCTCCTATAATTCACCCCTCCACTTT. Translated, it gives CSAPSASSYNSPLHF. The chain carries TRBV20-1 and TRBJ1-6; D ambiguous. V was clipped by 6 bases and J by 0 bases, with 12 bases between them. CDR1 is DFQATT and CDR2 is SNEGSKA in the germline V gene (reference sequence). The CDR3 runs 15 residues.